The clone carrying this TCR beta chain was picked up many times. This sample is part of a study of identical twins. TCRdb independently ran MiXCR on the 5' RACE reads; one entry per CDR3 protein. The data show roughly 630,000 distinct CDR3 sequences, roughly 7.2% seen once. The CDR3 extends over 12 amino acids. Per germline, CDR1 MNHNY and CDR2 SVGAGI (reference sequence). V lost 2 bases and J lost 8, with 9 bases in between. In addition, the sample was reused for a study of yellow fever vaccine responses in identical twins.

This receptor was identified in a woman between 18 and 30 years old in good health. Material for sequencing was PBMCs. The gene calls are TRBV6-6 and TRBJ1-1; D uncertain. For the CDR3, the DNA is TGTGCCAGCAGTTACGAGGCGTGGGAAGCTTTCTTT. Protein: CASSYEAWEAFF.